Sequencing of this T cell receptor (beta chain) was carried out in a study of neurological immune-mediated disorders. This clonotype was counted ten times or more. A junction end diverges from the germline sequence, so it may reflect a read error. TCRdb recomputed calls from the 5' RACE reads with MiXCR, one row per CDR3 protein. The table shows about 62,000 distinct CDR3 sequences, with roughly 3.5% occurring only once. This CDR3 has 13 residues. CDR1 MNHEY and CDR2 SVGAGI come from the germline V gene. The clonotype comes from a woman between 50 and 59 years old with multiple sclerosis. Sample: PBMCs. The gene calls are TRBV6-5 and TRBJ1-6; D call uncertain. CDR3: CASAPSYGSPLNF. The CDR3 region has the DNA TGTGCCAGCGCTCCCTCTTACGGTTCACCCCTCAACTTT.